These T cell receptor beta chains were read from a single sample in a study of blood T cell repertoires in COVID-19. Clones were sequenced by immunoSEQ multiplex PCR, and TCRdb holds only the in-frame ones, with some missing. This table holds about 58,000 clones, 90% found once. Material for sequencing was peripheral blood. The receptor set was obtained from a man in his sixties with active COVID-19. The CDR3 runs from the conserved cysteine through the conserved F or W. Each record gives: clone size, J gene, D gene, V gene, CDR3 DNA, CDR3 protein. A D gene is named only where the DNA matches it firmly. The size entry is marked missing in some rows and otherwise reads once, few, many or a size class.

>.|TRBJ1-2|.|TRBV10-3
TGTGCCATCAGGAAGGAAGAGGGCTATGGCTACACCTTC
CAIRKEEGYGYTF
>.|TRBJ2-2|TRBD1|TRBV7-3
TGTGCCAGCAGCTTCGGGACAGGAAACACCGGGGAGCTGTTTTTT
CASSFGTGNTGELFF
>.|TRBJ1-1|.|TRBV29-1
TGCAGCGCTAAACAGATGAACACTGAAGCTTTCTTT
CSAKQMNTEAFF
>.|TRBJ2-7|TRBD1|TRBV25-1
TGTGCCAGCAGTGTCCGGACAGGGGTGACCTACGAGCAGTACTTC
CASSVRTGVTYEQYF
>.|TRBJ2-3|.|TRBV6-6
TGTGCCAGCACTCAGACGGAGACAGATACGCAGTATTTT
CASTQTETDTQYF
>.|TRBJ2-1|.|TRBV4-3
TGCGCCAGCAGCCAAGAGATCCTTACGGGCTACAATGAGCAGTTCTTC
CASSQEILTGYNEQFF
>.|TRBJ2-3|TRBD1|TRBV20-1
TGCAGTGCTAGTATGGGACAGGGCCAAAACACAGATACGCAGTATTTT
CSASMGQGQNTDTQYF
>.|TRBJ1-2|.|TRBV3-1/TRBV3-2
TGTGCCAGCAGCCAAGAACAGGGATCCTTCTATGGCTACACCTTC
CASSQEQGSFYGYTF
>.|TRBJ2-2|.|TRBV20-1
TGCAGTGCTAGTCAAGGGGTGTTGGTGAACACCGGGGAGCTGTTTTTT
CSASQGVLVNTGELFF
>few|TRBJ2-7|.|TRBV2
TGTGCCACCGGACAGCCGGGCGAGCAGTACTTC
CATGQPGEQYF
>.|TRBJ1-1|TRBD1|TRBV2
TGTGCCGCCTCCCCCGGACAGGGCTTTACTGAAGCTTTCTTT
CAASPGQGFTEAFF
>.|TRBJ2-1|.|TRBV2
TGTGCCAGCGGCGGCTCGAATGAGCAGTTCTTC
CASGGSNEQFF
>.|TRBJ2-5|TRBD1|TRBV5-1
TGCGCCAGCAGACGGGGACAGGGGAGGATGGTACAAGAGACCCAGTACTTC
CASRRGQGRMVQETQYF
>.|TRBJ1-5|.|TRBV18
TGTGCCAGCTCACCACCGAGCGCGTCCTATAGCAATCAGCCCCAGCATTTT
CASSPPSASYSNQPQHF
>.|TRBJ2-2|.|TRBV24-1
TGTGCCACCAGTGATTTCAGGGAGAACACCGGGGAGCTGTTTTTT
CATSDFRENTGELFF
>.|TRBJ1-3|.|TRBV12-3/TRBV12-4
TGTGCCAGCAGGCGGCCTGGAAACACCATATATTTT
CASRRPGNTIYF
>.|TRBJ2-7|TRBD2|TRBV19
TGTGCCAGTAGGATAGATCGGGACCGACTAGCGGGAAGGGACGAGCAGTACTTC
CASRIDRDRLAGRDEQYF
>.|TRBJ2-7|TRBD1|TRBV28
TGTGCCAGCACGACAGGGTACGAGCAGTACTTC
CASTTGYEQYF
>.|TRBJ1-2|TRBD1|TRBV7-2
TGTGCCACCTCAGGACAGGGGGAAGGAGGCTACACCTTC
CATSGQGEGGYTF
>.|TRBJ2-1|TRBD2|TRBV9
TGTGCCAGCAGCGCGGAACTAGCGGGGGGGCTTAATGAGCAGTTCTTC
CASSAELAGGLNEQFF
>.|TRBJ1-2|.|TRBV2
TGTGCCAGCAGTGACGACAGCCTCCTCTTGATATGCACCTTC
CASSDDSLLLICTF
>.|TRBJ2-7|.|TRBV7-8
TGTGCCAGCAGTCCATGGGGAGGACACTACGAGCAGTACTTC
CASSPWGGHYEQYF
>.|TRBJ2-7|.|TRBV27
TGTGCCAGCAGTTTGTCCGGACAGAGAACGTCCTACGAGCAGTACTTC
CASSLSGQRTSYEQYF
>.|TRBJ2-5|.|TRBV10-2
TGCGCCAGCAGGACAGAACGCCATACACCCCAAGAGACCCAGTACTTC
CASRTERHTPQETQYF
>many|TRBJ1-2|TRBD1|TRBV19
TGTGCCAGTAGTACCGGCCGGGACAGAGCTAACTATGGCTACACCTTC
CASSTGRDRANYGYTF
>.|TRBJ2-1|TRBD2|TRBV10-1
TGCGCCAGCAGTGCCGGGACTAGCGACTACAATGAGCAGTTCTTC
CASSAGTSDYNEQFF
>.|TRBJ1-5|.|TRBV28
TGTGCCAGCAAGGCCGACAGTAGCAATCAGCCCCAGCATTTT
CASKADSSNQPQHF
>.|TRBJ2-7|.|TRBV18
TGTGCCAGCTCACCATTGGGTAGGGGCGTCCCAGCCCCCTACGAGCAGTACTTC
CASSPLGRGVPAPYEQYF
>.|TRBJ1-5|TRBD1|TRBV25-1
TGTGCCAGCAGTACGGCCCGGGACAGGGGGCAACAGCCCCAGCATTTT
CASSTARDRGQQPQHF
>.|TRBJ1-6|.|TRBV11-2
TGTGCCAGCAGTCTTAACAGGGTGGGTTCACCCCTCCACTTT
CASSLNRVGSPLHF
>.|TRBJ2-1|.|TRBV29-1
TGCAGCGTTGCCGGGGGTGCATCTGAGCAGTTCTTC
CSVAGGASEQFF
>.|TRBJ2-7|TRBD2|TRBV7-2
TGTGCCAGCAGCCCCAGGACTAGCGGGTCCTACGAGCAGTACTTC
CASSPRTSGSYEQYF
>.|TRBJ1-1|.|TRBV7-9
TGTGCCAGCAGTTCAAGAGATTCGGGAGAGGCGACTGAAGCTTTCTTT
CASSSRDSGEATEAFF
>.|TRBJ2-2|.|TRBV7-9
TGTGCCAGCAACGAGAATACCGGGGAGCTGTTTTTT
CASNENTGELFF
>.|TRBJ1-1|.|TRBV5-1
TGCGCCAGCAGCTCTAATAACGCGGGCACTGAAGCTTTCTTT
CASSSNNAGTEAFF
>.|TRBJ2-1|TRBD2|TRBV5-1
TGCGCCAGCAGCCCCAGCGGGAGCTCCTACAATGAGCAGTTCTTC
CASSPSGSSYNEQFF
>.|TRBJ2-7|.|TRBV4-3
TGCGCCAGCAGCCAGGACCGGGACTCCTGGCGCGAGCAGTACTTC
CASSQDRDSWREQYF
>once|TRBJ2-7|TRBD2|TRBV12-3/TRBV12-4
TGTGCCAGCAGCTTAGCGGGGCTCTACGAGCAGTACTTC
CASSLAGLYEQYF
>.|TRBJ1-2|.|TRBV4-3
TGCGCCAGCAGCCGATCAGCGGTTGAACAGCTGAACTATGGCTACACCTTC
CASSRSAVEQLNYGYTF
>.|TRBJ2-1|TRBD1|TRBV10-1
TGCGCCAGCAGTGGGGGACAGGGGGGAAAGTATGAGCAGTTCTTC
CASSGGQGGKYEQFF
>.|TRBJ1-2|.|TRBV7-9
TGTGCCAGCAGCTTAGGGGGGCAAGGCTACACCTTC
CASSLGGQGYTF